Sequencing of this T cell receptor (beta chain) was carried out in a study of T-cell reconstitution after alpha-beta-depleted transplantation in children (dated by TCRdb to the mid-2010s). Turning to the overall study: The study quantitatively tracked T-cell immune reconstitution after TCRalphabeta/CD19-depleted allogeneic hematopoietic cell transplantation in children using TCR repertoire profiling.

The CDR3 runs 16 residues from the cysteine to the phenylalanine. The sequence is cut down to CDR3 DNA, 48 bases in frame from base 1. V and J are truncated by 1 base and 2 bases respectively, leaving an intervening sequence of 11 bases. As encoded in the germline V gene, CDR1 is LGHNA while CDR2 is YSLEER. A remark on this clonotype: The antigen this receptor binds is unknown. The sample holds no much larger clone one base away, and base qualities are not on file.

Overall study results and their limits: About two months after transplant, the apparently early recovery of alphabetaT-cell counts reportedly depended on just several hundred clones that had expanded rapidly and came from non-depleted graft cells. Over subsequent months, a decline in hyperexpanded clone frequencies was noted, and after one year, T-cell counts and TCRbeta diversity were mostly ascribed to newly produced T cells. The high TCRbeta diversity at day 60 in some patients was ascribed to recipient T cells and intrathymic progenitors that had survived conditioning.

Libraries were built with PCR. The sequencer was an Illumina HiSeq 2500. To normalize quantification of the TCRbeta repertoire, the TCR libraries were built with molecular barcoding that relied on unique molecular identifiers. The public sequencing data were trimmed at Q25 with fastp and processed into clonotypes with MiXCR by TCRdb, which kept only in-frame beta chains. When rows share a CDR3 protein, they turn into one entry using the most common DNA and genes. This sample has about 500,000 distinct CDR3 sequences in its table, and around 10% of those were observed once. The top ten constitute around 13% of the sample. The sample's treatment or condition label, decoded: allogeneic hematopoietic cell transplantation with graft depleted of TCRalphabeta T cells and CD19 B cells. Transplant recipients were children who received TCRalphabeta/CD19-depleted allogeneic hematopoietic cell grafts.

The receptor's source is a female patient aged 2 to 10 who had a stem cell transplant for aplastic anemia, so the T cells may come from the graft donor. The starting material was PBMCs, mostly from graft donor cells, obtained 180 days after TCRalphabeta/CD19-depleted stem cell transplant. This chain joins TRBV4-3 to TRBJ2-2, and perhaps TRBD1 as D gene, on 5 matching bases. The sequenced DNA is TGCGCCAGCAGCCAAGTATGGGGCTTTAACACCGGGGAGCTGTTTTTT. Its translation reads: CASSQVWGFNTGELFF.